This TCR beta chain came from a study of T cell repertoires in ileal Crohn's disease (dated by TCRdb to about 2019). Background on the whole study: The median duration of disease was around 7.3 years, and at the time of surgery about a third of patients were active smokers. Every patient underwent surgery because of a complication, which was stricturing disease in roughly 60% of cases and penetrating disease in 39%. Postoperative therapy was given to about half of the patients, with thiopurines administered to roughly twelve patients and anti-TNF agents administered to around 19 patients. The M6 samples were biopsies of the neoterminal ileum collected during postoperative colonoscopy. TCR repertoire analysis was done in about 57 Crohn's disease patients from a prospective multicentre cohort. Running in parallel with the study was a multicentre cohort set up to find predictors of early endoscopic recurrence following ileocolonic resection. A Rutgeerts score above i0 was used to define endoscopic postoperative recurrence. A total of around 150 mucosal samples from 57 patients were sequenced, collected from several sites on the surgical specimen as well as at postoperative endoscopy.

About 500 nanograms of biopsy DNA per sample were submitted for commercial TCRB immunosequencing. Adaptive Biotechnology amplified CDR3 regions from genomic DNA with a two-step multiplex PCR that controlled for amplification bias. Primers for every V and J gene segment were used in the first PCR, and barcodes and Illumina adapters were added in the second PCR. CDR3 libraries were sequenced on an Illumina instrument. Turning to the authors' computational methods: The analysis drew on both the pipelines supplied by the vendor and custom analysis of the raw data in R/Bioconductor running R version 3.3.0. Clonality, which ranges from 0 to 1, was calculated as the inverse of the normalised Shannon entropy across all productive clones. The repertoire share taken up by the top 100 clones defined high-frequency clones, and only clones that passed a 95% confidence test were kept. Repertoire diversity was measured with the Simpson index, and overlap between samples was measured with the Morisita-Horn index. TCRdb took over this immuneACCESS table, retaining in-frame rearrangements with V and J assigned. Such tables are incomplete; in checked studies, under half of the missing clones stem from an unresolved V gene, and the remainder is unexplained. For V, J and clone size, that table is used; D and trimming come from the DNA. The sample table lists 10,000 to 15,000 clones, 75% to 90% of them with a count of one. The leading ten clones occupy around 9.9% of the sample.

What the study reported, not specific to this receptor: Patients who were active smokers at surgery had a significantly higher proportion of clonal expansions than non-smokers (around 24% vs 18%, p=0.02). The timing of postoperative endoscopy varied within the first year after surgery, and the median delay was 6.9 months. Mucosal CD4 and CD8 T cells were sorted and sequenced only in a subgroup of patients, the size of which was not stated. Higher high-frequency clone percentages at surgery were associated with endoscopic recurrence; all patients with clonality above 26.8% (18/57) had recurrence. Compared with CD4 T cells, sorted CD8 T cells contained more high-frequency clones, which suggests that the mucosal expansions were mostly CD8.

The germline V gene yields SGHRS for CDR1 and YFSETQ for CDR2. V and J are truncated by 0 bases and 0 bases respectively, leaving an intervening sequence of 4 bases. The CDR3 covers 13 residues, taking in both the cysteine and the phenylalanine. The kept DNA is CDR3 alone, 39 bases in frame from the first base. Taken with the paper, the label for time point translates to: neoterminal ileum biopsy at postoperative endoscopy, about 6 months after surgery. Adults with ileal or ileocolonic Crohn's disease and an indication for ileocolonic resection were eligible for inclusion. Whole ileal mucosal biopsies were kept frozen at -80 degrees C prior to DNA extraction. Genomic DNA was isolated from frozen whole biopsies using a TRizol-based method, and the DNA was quantified with a NanoDrop 2000 spectrophotometer. Notes on this clone: Its antigen has not been determined. Base qualities are not recorded, but no much larger clone differs from it by a single base.

The receptor was derived from an adult with Crohn's disease. The chain employs TRBV5-1 and TRBJ2-7, with the D gene uncertain. The source material was ileal tissue. CDR3 loop: CASSLGSSYEQYF. The bases read TGCGCCAGCAGCTTGGGTAGCTCCTACGAGCAGTACTTC.